Shown below are 25 T cell receptor beta chains from a single sample sequenced in a study of blood T cells in healthy people across ages. Primers used in a second PCR of about 6 to 11 cycles were a sample-barcoded 5' primer and a J-beta primer mix. TCRdb independently ran MiXCR on the 5' RACE reads; one entry per CDR3 protein. The table records under 850,000 distinct CDR3 sequences, 30% to 45% of them present only once. Material for sequencing was blood. Every receptor here comes from a man younger than 30 in good health.

The DNA for the CDR3 is TGTGCCTTACGCCGGGAGGGCATGAACACTGAAGCTTTCTTT. Its translation: CALRREGMNTEAFF. J is TRBJ1-1 and V is TRBV7-9; D is uncertain. The CDR3 has 14 amino acids. V was pared by 11 bases and J by 0 bases, with 16 bases between. Germline values: CDR1 SEHNR, CDR2 FQNEAQ (reference sequence).

This clonotype was seen a handful of times. J is TRBJ1-2 and V is TRBV4-2; D is unclear. This CDR3 is built from 14 residues. Germline V gene sequence: CDR1 LGHNA, CDR2 YNFKEQ. The V end lost 0 bases, the J end lost 8 bases, and 13 bases lay between the germline ends. The CDR3 reads CASSQEVAGGGYTF. The CDR3 DNA reads as TGTGCCAGCAGCCAAGAAGTAGCGGGAGGCGGCTACACCTTC.

The V call is TRBV20-1, the J call TRBJ2-1; no clear D. The CDR3 consists of 11 residues. V shed 5 bases and J shed 9 bases, with 11 bases lying between them. In germline, CDR1 is DFQATT, CDR2 SNEGSKA (reference sequence). In DNA, the CDR3 is TGCAGTGCTGTAGCTTTCGGTGAGCAGTTCTTC. Residues: CSAVAFGEQFF.

The chain is built from TRBV12-5 and TRBJ2-7; TRBD2 agrees at 9 bases. After removal of 9 bases from V and 0 bases from J, the junction contained 6 bases not matched to a gene. The CDR3 runs 14 residues. CDR1 and CDR2 (germline): LGHNT, FRNRAP. The CDR3 bases are TGTGCTAGCGGGGGTAGCGGGAGCTCCTACGAGCAGTACTTC. Its protein is CASGGSGSSYEQYF.

Of note for this clonotype: One junction end does not reproduce the germline sequence, and a read error may be involved. J is TRBJ2-7 and V is TRBV12-3 or TRBV12-4; no definite D call. The CDR3 sequence is 13 residues long. The DNA for the CDR3 is TGTGCCAGCAGTTTAATGCGCTCCTGCGAGCAGTACTTC. Its protein product is CASSLMRSCEQYF.

This clonotype was observed many times. The rearrangement links TRBV7-2 to TRBJ1-2; D not resolved. V was cut by 0 bases and J by 8 bases, with 13 bases left in between. CDR3 length: 14 residues. Germline V gene data show CDR1 as SGHTA and CDR2 as FQGNSA. The CDR3 sequence is CASSLAGGYSGYTF. CDR3 sequence (DNA): TGTGCCAGCAGCTTAGCGGGCGGGTACAGCGGCTACACCTTC.

This chain connects TRBV2 to TRBJ1-2; D may be TRBD1 (5 bases). Trimming shortened V by 11 bases and J by 0 bases, and 16 bases separated the two germline ends. CDR3 length: 14 amino acids. Germline V gives CDR1 SNHLY, CDR2 FYNNEI. The CDR3 DNA reads as TGTGCCGGCCTGGGACGACCGGCTAACTATGGCTACACCTTC. The encoded protein is CAGLGRPANYGYTF.

The chain is built from TRBV6-5 and TRBJ2-3; 8 bases align to TRBD1. The V segment lost 5 bases and the J segment 0 bases; nucleotides outside the gene matches: 4. Looked up from germline, CDR1 is MNHEY and CDR2 is SVGAGI. This CDR3 comprises 15 residues. CDR3 amino acids: CASSGRDRSTDTQYF. The CDR3 DNA reads TGTGCCAGCAGTGGCCGGGACAGGAGCACAGATACGCAGTATTTT.

This clonotype was observed a handful of times. V and J are TRBV2 and TRBJ1-2; possibly TRBD1 for D (5 bases). V dropped 1 base and J dropped 4 bases, with 13 bases sitting between them. There are 15 residues in the CDR3. Germline-derived CDR1 and CDR2 are SNHLY and FYNNEI. CDR3 sequence: CASSEGTLDSYGYTF. DNA of the CDR3: TGTGCCAGCAGTGAAGGGACTCTTGACAGCTATGGCTACACCTTC.

The J gene is TRBJ2-2, the V gene TRBV6-5; D is unclear. Deletions cut 6 bases from V and 0 bases from J, with 14 bases between. CDR1 and CDR2 (germline): MNHEY, SVGAGI. The CDR3 runs 16 residues. The chain's CDR3 is CASRLHPRANTGELFF. CDR3 nucleotides: TGTGCCAGCAGACTACACCCAAGAGCGAACACCGGGGAGCTGTTTTTT.

The chain uses TRBV24-1 and TRBJ2-5; D possibly corresponds to TRBD2 (5 bases). The CDR3 spans 14 residues. Germline values: CDR1 KGHDR, CDR2 SFDVKD. V dropped 6 bases and J dropped 7 bases, with 17 bases sitting between them. The CDR3 protein is CATSLSGESATQYF. The CDR3, as DNA: TGTGCCACCAGTTTGAGCGGTGAGTCGGCGACCCAGTACTTC.

In this sample, this clonotype turned up many times. CDR3 bases: TGTGCCAGCAGCCCGGCGTTTTCGGGGGGTACGCAGTATTTT. As protein: CASSPAFSGGTQYF. The chain couples TRBV7-3 to TRBJ2-3, with TRBD2 identical over 7 bases. Germline lookup yields CDR1 SGHTA and CDR2 FQGTGA. Unmatched junction bases numbered 10, after V lost 5 bases and J lost 8 bases. The CDR3 loop spans 14 amino acids.

This sequence joins TRBV20-1 and TRBJ2-1; perhaps TRBD2 as D (5 bases). V shed 4 bases and J shed 7 bases, with 26 bases lying between them. CDR1 is DFQATT and CDR2 is SNEGSKA in the germline V gene (reference sequence). This CDR3 has 17 residues. In DNA form, the CDR3 reads TGCAGTGCTATTATCCTCAGAGGACCCAACGGGGTAAATGAGCAGTTCTTC. It translates to CSAIILRGPNGVNEQFF.

As to this clonotype: A read error is possible here, since a much larger clone lies one base away. The chain is built from TRBV6-5 and TRBJ2-5; D gene ambiguous. Germline V lookup: CDR1 MNHEY, CDR2 SVGAGI. The CDR3 contains 15 residues. CDR3 in DNA: TGTGCCGGCAGTTACCGGCCGTCTAATGTGGAGACCCAGTACTTC. It codes for CAGSYRPSNVETQYF.

V and J are TRBV3-1 and TRBJ1-6, with a possible D match to TRBD1 (5 bases). Per germline, CDR1 LGHDT and CDR2 YNNKEL (reference sequence). The CDR3 runs 17 residues. V lost 5 bases, J lost 7 bases, and 21 bases lay in between. The CDR3 DNA reads as TGTGCCAGCAGCTCCCCGGGGGGGGGACTGCGAAATTCACCCCTCCACTTT. Translation: CASSSPGGGLRNSPLHF.

This chain connects TRBV12-3 or TRBV12-4 to TRBJ2-5, with TRBD2 identical over 8 bases. V lost 7 bases to trimming and J lost 5 bases; unmatched junction nucleotides: 6. The CDR3 sequence is 13 residues long. CDR3 residues: CASTRGGLETQYF. For the CDR3, the DNA is TGTGCCAGCACCCGGGGGGGTTTGGAGACCCAGTACTTC.

The V call is TRBV20-1, the J call TRBJ1-6; D might be TRBD1 (5 bases). This CDR3 spans 15 amino acids. Trimming removed 3 bases at V and 0 bases at J, with 9 bases between. Germline CDR1 is DFQATT and CDR2 is SNEGSKA (reference sequence). CDR3 sequence: CSARGPSSYNSPLHF. The CDR3 DNA sequence: TGCAGTGCTAGGGGACCCAGCTCCTATAATTCACCCCTCCACTTT.

The chain recombines TRBV30 with TRBJ2-3; D might be TRBD1 (5 bases). The V and J ends lost 1 base and 2 bases respectively, with 10 bases between them. The CDR3 is made up of 14 amino acids. Germline V gene sequence: CDR1 GTSNPN, CDR2 SVGIG (reference sequence). CDR3 in amino acids: CAWSADRPTDTQYF. CDR3 nucleotide sequence: TGTGCCTGGAGTGCCGACAGACCCACAGATACGCAGTATTTT.

This clonotype occurred many times. The chain joins TRBV6-2 or TRBV6-3 to TRBJ1-2; no reliable D call. This CDR3 is 13 amino acids long. Between the trimmed V and J ends, which lost 6 bases and 2 bases, there was a span of 10 bases. The germline gives CDR1 MNHEY, CDR2 SVGEGT. CDR3 DNA: TGTGCCAGCAGATCTGACAAGAACTATGGCTACACCTTC. As protein: CASRSDKNYGYTF.

The J gene is TRBJ1-4, the V gene TRBV20-1; no clear D. Trimming removed 3 bases from V and 0 bases from J, with 8 bases in between. The CDR3 sequence is 14 residues long. Germline assignment: CDR1 DFQATT and CDR2 SNEGSKA (reference sequence). The CDR3 DNA follows: TGCAGTGCTAGCCGGCTTGCAACTAATGAAAAACTGTTTTTT. This gives the protein CSASRLATNEKLFF.

About this clonotype: Just one base apart from a much larger clone, this may be a read error. The chain employs TRBV29-1 and TRBJ2-1, with D perhaps TRBD2 (5 bases). The CDR3 spans 11 residues. V lost 7 bases and J 5 bases, leaving 9 bases between the germline ends. CDR1 and CDR2 (germline): SQVTM, ANQGSEA. The CDR3 protein is CSGRGNNEQFF. In DNA form, the CDR3 reads TGCAGCGGCAGAGGGAACAATGAGCAGTTCTTC.

This clonotype was observed a few times. V and J are TRBV5-1 and TRBJ2-7, with 7 bases matching TRBD2. Germline-derived CDR1 and CDR2 are SGHRS and YFSETQ. The junction had 14 bases not matched to a gene; V was cut back by 3 bases and J by 5 bases. This CDR3 comprises 16 residues. In DNA, the CDR3 is TGCGCCAGCAGCTCCCAAAGCGGGGAGAAGTTCGACGAGCAGTACTTC. Translating gives CASSSQSGEKFDEQYF.

This clonotype was seen ten or more times. This sequence joins TRBV12-3 or TRBV12-4 and TRBJ1-2, with D unresolved. This CDR3 comprises 12 residues. V lost 3 bases to trimming and J lost 5 bases, with 7 bases between them. The CDR3: CASSLDLYGYTF. The DNA for the CDR3 is TGTGCCAGCAGTTTGGACCTATATGGCTACACCTTC.

The chain carries TRBV10-3 and TRBJ2-7, with D possibly called TRBD1 or TRBD2 (5 bases each). The J call may be wrong; the DNA end is better matched by TRBJ2-5. The germline V gene has CDR1 ENHRY and CDR2 SYGVKD. The CDR3 extends over 15 amino acids. The CDR3 region is CAISGSKGPGETQYF. CDR3 bases: TGTGCCATCAGTGGATCGAAGGGGCCGGGGGAGACCCAGTACTTC.

The chain combines TRBV12-3 or TRBV12-4 with TRBJ1-5; 7 bases line up with TRBD1. There are 17 residues in the CDR3. V was clipped by 6 bases and J by 0 bases; unmatched bases: 11. The CDR3: CASSMDRQPNSNQPQHF. CDR3 nucleotide sequence: TGTGCCAGCAGCATGGACAGGCAGCCCAATAGCAATCAGCCCCAGCATTTT.